This entry lists 8 T cell receptor beta chains sequenced from one sample in a study of blood T cell repertoires in COVID-19. Here immunoSEQ multiplex PCR was the method, and the copy in TCRdb shows in-frame clones only, minus some. The repertoire has hundreds of thousands of clones, around 80% of them found once; the top ten carry 3.5% to 4.5%. Material for sequencing was PBMCs or T cells enriched from blood (not recorded which). The receptors stem from a man younger than 40 with acute COVID-19.

CDR3 amino acids: CASSNRAGNTIYF. CDR3 nucleotides: TGTGCCAGCAGTAATAGAGCTGGAAACACCATATATTTT. The chain has TRBV12-3 or TRBV12-4 and TRBJ1-3; D gene ambiguous. Trimming removed 5 bases from V and 2 bases from J, with 7 bases in between. This CDR3 region has 13 residues.

The gene calls are TRBV29-1 and TRBJ1-2; the D gene is possibly TRBD1 (6 bases). CDR1 and CDR2 from the germline V gene are SQVTM and ANQGSEA. V was shortened by 3 bases and J by 8 bases, with 16 bases between the two germline ends. The CDR3 contains 13 residues. CDR3 nucleotides: TGCAGCGTTGAGTACAGGGAACGTCGCGGCTACACCTTC. Encoded protein: CSVEYRERRGYTF.

This clone was picked up one time. This sequence joins TRBV4-1 and TRBJ2-3; 14 bases match TRBD2. Per the germline V gene, CDR1 is MGHRA and CDR2 is YSYEKL. The trim removed 1 base at V and 6 bases at J, leaving 0 bases unmatched. The CDR3 extends over 15 amino acids. Here the CDR3 reads CASSQGLAGGDTQYF. The CDR3 DNA follows: TGCGCCAGCAGCCAAGGACTAGCGGGGGGGGATACGCAGTATTTT.

This rearrangement joins TRBV5-5 to TRBJ1-5; no firm D call. The V gene's germline CDR1 is SGHKS and CDR2 YYEKEE (reference sequence). Trimming took 2 bases from V and 0 from J, leaving 9 bases between them. This CDR3 has 15 residues. CDR3 amino acids: CASSLSGNSNQPQHF. The CDR3 DNA reads TGTGCCAGCAGCTTATCCGGGAATAGCAATCAGCCCCAGCATTTT.

This chain joins TRBV12-5 and TRBJ1-2, with TRBD1 matching 8 bases. The length of the CDR3 is 16 residues. The V gene end was trimmed by 6 bases and the J gene end by 0 bases; junction bases not matched to a gene: 9. Germline CDR1 and CDR2: LGHNT and FRNRAP. The CDR3 is CASGPPRTGTNYGYTF. CDR3 sequence (DNA): TGTGCTAGTGGCCCCCCGCGGACAGGGACTAACTATGGCTACACCTTC.

The J gene is TRBJ1-1, the V gene TRBV27; D remains unclear. V was trimmed by 1 base and J by 1 base, leaving 13 bases between them. CDR1 and CDR2 from the germline V gene are MNHEY and SMNVEV (reference sequence). CDR3 length: 16 amino acids. The CDR3 spells CASSLFPTVENTEAFF. CDR3 in DNA: TGTGCCAGCAGTTTATTTCCAACGGTCGAGAACACTGAAGCTTTCTTT.

This clone occurred a few times. The V and J genes are TRBV7-6 and TRBJ1-1; 8 positions agree with TRBD1. This CDR3 spans 14 amino acids. CDR1 and CDR2 (germline): SGHVS, FNYEAQ. V lost 3 bases and J lost 6; bases outside the gene matches: 6. The CDR3 bases are TGTGCCAGCAGCTTGGTGACAGGGGACGCTGAAGCTTTCTTT. Its protein is CASSLVTGDAEAFF.

This rearrangement joins TRBV10-3 to TRBJ1-2; D is uncertain. CDR1 and CDR2 (germline): ENHRY, SYGVKD. The CDR3 spans 14 residues. The V end lost 0 bases, the J end lost 6 bases, and 11 bases lay between the germline ends. Written as DNA, the CDR3 is TGTGCCATCAGTGAGTCTAGTGAGGCGAATGGCTACACCTTC. This gives the protein CAISESSEANGYTF.